A single sample is the source of the 31 T cell receptor beta chains below, sequenced in a study of cytomegalovirus exposure and HLA in healthy donors. Amplification used 60 Vbeta primers and 13 Jbeta primers. Sequencing used immunoSEQ multiplex PCR; TCRdb keeps in-frame clones, though not all of them. The sample lists around 220,000 clones; approximately 79% were seen once. Input material: PBMCs. The receptor set was obtained from a man younger than 35 in good health and CMV-seronegative.

The chain has TRBV19 and TRBJ1-2, with a possible D match to TRBD1 (6 bases). The V and J ends lost 4 bases and 6 bases respectively, with 12 bases between them. This CDR3 contains 13 residues. Germline V gives CDR1 LNHDA, CDR2 SQIVND (reference sequence). The CDR3 coding sequence is TGTGCCAGTAGTACACAGGGTCTCAATGGCTACACCTTC. Translating it yields CASSTQGLNGYTF. Looking up the rest from reference TRBV19 and TRBJ1-2 gives the full variable domain: DGGITQSPKYLFRKEGQNVTLSCEQNLNHDAMYWYRQDPGQGLRLIYYSQIVNDFQKGDIAEGYSVSREKKESFPLTVTSAQKNPTAFYLCASSTQGLNGYTFGSGTRLTVV.

This chain joins TRBV7-9 and TRBJ1-1; D is unclear. Germline-derived CDR1 and CDR2 are SEHNR and FQNEAQ (reference sequence). This CDR3 comprises 13 residues. Trimming left V 3 bases short and J 11 bases short, with 16 bases between. This CDR3 reads CASSFGPQTGAFF. DNA of the CDR3: TGTGCCAGCAGCTTCGGTCCCCAGACGGGGGCTTTCTTT. Based on the CDR3 plus reference TRBV7-9 and TRBJ1-1, the full variable domain is DTGVSQNPRHKITKRGQNVTFRCDPISEHNRLYWYRQTLGQGPEFLTYFQNEAQLEKSRLLSDRFSAERPKGSFSTLEIQRTEQGDSAMYLCASSFGPQTGAFFGQGTRLTVV.

The CDR3 DNA follows: TGCGCCAGCAGCCAAGGACGGGGGTTCGAAGAGACCCAGTACTTC. Residues: CASSQGRGFEETQYF. The gene calls are TRBV4-3 and TRBJ2-5; D possibly corresponds to TRBD2 (6 bases). Germline CDR1 LGHNA, CDR2 YSLEER. Trimming left V 1 base short and J 3 bases short, with 12 bases between. This CDR3 contains 15 residues.

V and J are TRBV5-6 and TRBJ2-6, with TRBD1 as a possible D gene (6 bases). V was cut by 4 bases and J by 2 bases, with 19 bases left in between. The length of the CDR3 is 18 residues. Germline CDR1 is SGHDT and CDR2 is YYEEEE. CDR3 sequence: CASSGGQKSIPGANVLTF. CDR3 bases: TGTGCCAGCAGCGGCGGACAGAAGTCGATCCCTGGGGCCAACGTCCTGACTTTC.

The chain has TRBV6-6 and TRBJ2-5; 7 nucleotides align to TRBD2. Germline V gives CDR1 MNHNY, CDR2 SVGAGI (reference sequence). Trimming removed 2 bases from V and 2 bases from J; junction bases left unmatched: 5. This CDR3 is 15 amino acids long. This chain's CDR3 is CASSYRQGGQETQYF. Here the CDR3 DNA reads TGTGCCAGCAGTTACCGGCAGGGAGGGCAAGAGACCCAGTACTTC.

The chain combines TRBV4-2 with TRBJ2-4, with D perhaps matching TRBD2 (7 bases). The V gene lost 4 bases and the J gene lost 4 bases, with 20 bases spanning the gap. The CDR3 has 17 amino acids. Germline values: CDR1 LGHNA, CDR2 YNFKEQ. For the CDR3, the DNA is TGTGCCAGCAGCCCGATGGGGGGGAGAGGGGGGAAAAACATTCAGTACTTC. Translated, it gives CASSPMGGRGGKNIQYF.

V is TRBV6-5 and J is TRBJ1-2, with 7 bases identical to TRBD1. Germline values: CDR1 MNHEY, CDR2 SVGAGI. Unmatched junction bases numbered 6, after V lost 0 bases and J lost 8 bases. This CDR3 has 14 amino acids. The CDR3 coding sequence is TGTGCCAGCAGTTACTCGGGGGGCAGGGGGGGCTACACCTTC. It translates to CASSYSGGRGGYTF.

The rearrangement uses TRBV4-3 and TRBJ2-7; TRBD2 agrees at 11 bases. Trimming took 1 base from V and 3 from J; bases not matched to a gene: 5. The CDR3 loop spans 16 amino acids. CDR1 and CDR2 (germline): LGHNA, YSLEER. This CDR3 is CASSQGWTSGLYEQYF. CDR3 in DNA: TGCGCCAGCAGCCAAGGATGGACTAGCGGGCTCTACGAGCAGTACTTC.

The gene calls are TRBV6-1 and TRBJ1-2; maybe TRBD1 (5 bases). The germline CDR1 and CDR2 sequences are MNHNS and SASEGT. V lost 3 bases, J lost 5 bases, and 13 bases lay in between. The CDR3 has 14 amino acids. The chain's CDR3 is CASSDFDRDYGYTF. The DNA for the CDR3 is TGTGCCAGCAGTGACTTTGACAGAGATTATGGCTACACCTTC.

This clone was detected a few times. The chain employs TRBV27 and TRBJ2-7, with 7 nucleotides matching TRBD1. V was clipped by 7 bases and J by 2 bases; unmatched bases: 11. This CDR3 contains 15 residues. Germline lookup yields CDR1 MNHEY and CDR2 SMNVEV (reference sequence). The chain's CDR3 is CASKIGTAQTYEQYF. CDR3 DNA sequence: TGTGCCAGCAAAATCGGGACAGCACAGACCTACGAGCAGTACTTC.

The chain is built from TRBV4-3 and TRBJ2-1; tentative D call: TRBD2 (6 bases). Germline V gene sequence: CDR1 LGHNA, CDR2 YSLEER. Trimming removed 1 base from V and 5 bases from J, with 15 bases in between. This CDR3 contains 16 residues. The CDR3 region has the DNA TGCGCCAGCAGCCAAGGGGTGGGAGGCGACGACAATGAGCAGTTCTTC. Translation gives CASSQGVGGDDNEQFF.

This chain links TRBV6-6 with TRBJ2-5; 8 bases agree with TRBD1. The ends lost 6 bases at V and 1 base at J; junction bases unmatched: 1. Germline V gives CDR1 MNHNY, CDR2 SVGAGI (reference sequence). This CDR3 has 13 amino acids. The CDR3 DNA reads TGTGCCAGCAGGGGGACAGGCCAAGAGACCCAGTACTTC. Its protein is CASRGTGQETQYF.

The chain links TRBV27 to TRBJ2-7, with TRBD2 matching over 10 bases. The V segment lost 8 bases and the J segment 4 bases; nucleotides outside the gene matches: 11. The V gene's germline CDR1 is MNHEY and CDR2 SMNVEV (reference sequence). The CDR3 is made up of 15 amino acids. CDR3 bases: TGTGCCAGCGGTCCCTTAGCTAGCGGGAGTTACGAGCAGTACTTC. It yields the protein CASGPLASGSYEQYF.

This clone has only a few counts. J is TRBJ2-7 and V is TRBV7-9; 7 bases are a match to TRBD2. The CDR3 sequence is 19 residues long. V trimming: 4 bases; J trimming: 7 bases; junction bases outside the gene matches: 25. Germline V CDR1 and CDR2: SEHNR, FQNEAQ (reference sequence). The CDR3, as DNA: TGTGCCAGCAGCTCGACCGGGACTTCAGGACTAGTAGGGACGGAGGAGCAGTACTTC. Encoded protein: CASSSTGTSGLVGTEEQYF. Supplemented by reference TRBV7-9 and TRBJ2-7, the full variable domain reads DTGVSQNPRHKITKRGQNVTFRCDPISEHNRLYWYRQTLGQGPEFLTYFQNEAQLEKSRLLSDRFSAERPKGSFSTLEIQRTEQGDSAMYLCASSSTGTSGLVGTEEQYFGPGTRLTVT.

The chain combines TRBV7-8 with TRBJ2-5; 9 bases map to TRBD1. V shed 2 bases, J shed 5 bases, and the junction held 9 bases outside the gene matches. The germline CDR1 and CDR2 sequences are SGHVS and FQNEAQ. The CDR3 totals 16 residues. The CDR3 nucleotides read TGTGCCAGCAGCTTATTCGGACAGGGGAGCCGCGAGACCCAGTACTTC. This translates into CASSLFGQGSRETQYF.

V is TRBV27 and J is TRBJ2-7, with D perhaps matching TRBD1 (6 bases). This CDR3 spans 16 amino acids. CDR1 is MNHEY and CDR2 is SMNVEV in the germline V gene (reference sequence). V was cut by 2 bases and J by 1 base, with 15 bases left in between. The CDR3 DNA reads TGTGCCAGCAGTTTAAGCCCACAGGGTGGATCCTACGAGCAGTACTTC. Its protein is CASSLSPQGGSYEQYF.

V and J are TRBV6-5 and TRBJ1-4; TRBD1 is a possible D gene (6 bases). Trimming left V 6 bases short and J 8 bases short, with 19 bases between. The germline V gene encodes CDR1 MNHEY and CDR2 SVGAGI. The CDR3 has 15 residues. The CDR3 sequence is CASRLTGMVKEKLFF. CDR3 bases: TGTGCCAGCAGGCTAACAGGGATGGTGAAGGAAAAACTGTTTTTT.

This chain links TRBV5-1 with TRBJ2-5; D is ambiguous. The V end lost 0 bases, the J end lost 0 bases, and 6 bases lay between the germline ends. Germline loops: CDR1 SGHRS, CDR2 YFSETQ. The CDR3 sequence is 14 residues long. CDR3 sequence reads: CASSLGQDQETQYF. The CDR3 DNA reads TGCGCCAGCAGCTTGGGCCAGGACCAAGAGACCCAGTACTTC.

The chain is built from TRBV2 and TRBJ2-1; no definite D call. CDR3 length: 15 residues. V lost 0 bases, J lost 0 bases, and 6 bases lay in between. Germline-derived CDR1 and CDR2 are SNHLY and FYNNEI. The CDR3 sequence is CASSEAKSSYNEQFF. CDR3 sequence (DNA): TGTGCCAGCAGTGAAGCCAAGAGCTCCTACAATGAGCAGTTCTTC. Full variable domain (outside the CDR3, taken from reference TRBV2 and TRBJ2-1): EPEVTQTPSHQVTQMGQEVILRCVPISNHLYFYWYRQILGQKVEFLVSFYNNEISEKSEIFDDQFSVERPDGSNFTLKIRSTKLEDSAMYFCASSEAKSSYNEQFFGPGTRLTVL.

V is TRBV2 and J is TRBJ2-6; D gene ambiguous. V lost 4 bases and J lost 0, with 7 bases in between. Germline loops: CDR1 SNHLY, CDR2 FYNNEI. CDR3 length equals 15 residues. In DNA form, the CDR3 reads TGTGCCAGCAGTGTTGTTCTCTCTGGGGCCAACGTCCTGACTTTC. Residues: CASSVVLSGANVLTF.

The gene calls are TRBV19 and TRBJ1-2; 7 bases align to TRBD1. This CDR3 region has 14 residues. Germline trimming cut 6 bases from V and 3 bases from J; bases unmatched to any gene: 7. The germline CDR1 and CDR2 sequences are LNHDA and SQIVND (reference sequence). The CDR3 reads CASRTGTAHYGYTF. The CDR3 DNA reads as TGTGCCAGTAGAACCGGGACAGCTCACTATGGCTACACCTTC.

The V call is TRBV9, the J call TRBJ2-3, with 7 bases matching TRBD2. The CDR3 totals 17 residues. Germline lookup yields CDR1 SGDLS and CDR2 YYNGEE. Trimming took 0 bases from V and 5 from J; bases not matched to a gene: 12. The CDR3 coding sequence is TGTGCCAGCAGCGTAGCTTTGGAGGGAGGGATTGGAGATACGCAGTATTTT. It codes for CASSVALEGGIGDTQYF.

The V and J genes are TRBV30 and TRBJ1-4; TRBD1 is a possible D gene (5 bases). With 3 bases removed from V and 0 bases from J, the gap between germline ends came to 17 bases. The V gene's germline CDR1 is GTSNPN and CDR2 SVGIG (reference sequence). The CDR3 is made up of 17 amino acids. The CDR3 DNA reads as TGTGCCTGGAGAAAGGGGCAGGAGTATCCAACTAATGAAAAACTGTTTTTT. Translated: CAWRKGQEYPTNEKLFF. Combining the CDR3 with reference TRBV30 and TRBJ1-4 gives the whole variable domain SQTIHQWPATLVQPVGSPLSLECTVEGTSNPNLYWYRQAAGRGLQLLFYSVGIGQISSEVPQNLSASRPQDRQFILSSKKLLLSDSGFYLCAWRKGQEYPTNEKLFFGSGTQLSVL.

The chain uses TRBV25-1 and TRBJ2-5; 12 bases line up with TRBD1. V lost 4 bases and J lost 3; bases outside the gene matches: 6. The germline V gene has CDR1 MGHDK and CDR2 SYGVNS. This CDR3 has 16 residues. The CDR3 sequence: CASSVRDRGQKETQYF. The CDR3 DNA reads as TGTGCCAGCAGTGTGAGGGACAGGGGGCAAAAAGAGACCCAGTACTTC.

The V gene is TRBV13, the J gene TRBJ1-2; no firm D call. V gave up 5 bases and J gave up 4 bases, with 17 bases separating them. Germline V CDR1 and CDR2: PRHDT, FYEKMQ (reference sequence). This CDR3 has 15 amino acids. The CDR3 spells CASSPPAGGSYGYTF. The CDR3 DNA sequence: TGTGCCAGCAGCCCCCCCGCGGGTGGGAGCTATGGCTACACCTTC.

The chain recombines TRBV25-1 with TRBJ1-4; 8 bases agree with TRBD1. This CDR3 has 15 residues. Germline V CDR1 and CDR2: MGHDK, SYGVNS. V shed 4 bases, J shed 7 bases, and the junction held 8 bases outside the gene matches. The CDR3 DNA is TGTGCCAGCAGTGGTTCAGGGGGCGTCGGTGAAAAACTGTTTTTT. Protein sequence: CASSGSGGVGEKLFF.

This chain uses TRBV6-5 with TRBJ1-2, with a weak D call TRBD1 (6 bases). Trimming removed 6 bases at V and 8 bases at J, with 19 bases between. CDR1 is MNHEY and CDR2 is SVGAGI in the germline V gene. CDR3 length: 14 amino acids. CDR3 DNA: TGTGCCAGCAGCTCCCAAGGGGGGGCGGGGGGCTACACCTTC. Amino acid sequence: CASSSQGGAGGYTF.

With regard to this clone: This specimen includes other DNA sequences encoding the same CDR3. The chain recombines TRBV11-3 with TRBJ1-4; 9 nucleotides align to TRBD1. Trimming took 5 bases from V and 5 from J; bases not matched to a gene: 3. This CDR3 has 14 amino acids. Germline CDR1 SGHNT, CDR2 YENEEA. CDR3 in DNA: TGTGCCAGCAGCCTGGGACAGGGAAATGAAAAACTGTTTTTT. Translated: CASSLGQGNEKLFF.

V is TRBV6-5 and J is TRBJ2-1, with D possibly TRBD1 on 5 matching bases. The germline CDR1 and CDR2 sequences are MNHEY and SVGAGI. V lost 2 bases to trimming and J lost 0 bases, with 8 bases between them. The CDR3 runs to 15 residues. The CDR3 nucleotides read TGTGCCAGCAGTTACGGGGCGTCCTCCTACAATGAGCAGTTCTTC. Translating it yields CASSYGASSYNEQFF.

The J gene is TRBJ2-1, the V gene TRBV11-2; D might be TRBD2 (6 bases). V lost 0 bases and J 2 bases, leaving 8 bases between the germline ends. The germline V gene has CDR1 SGHAT and CDR2 FQNNGV. This CDR3 is 15 amino acids long. The CDR3 loop reads CASSLDPGAYNEQFF. CDR3 nucleotides: TGTGCCAGCAGCTTAGACCCGGGGGCCTACAATGAGCAGTTCTTC.

This clone was seen only a few times. V and J are TRBV25-1 and TRBJ1-1; a weak D match, TRBD1 (5 bases). The germline V gene encodes CDR1 MGHDK and CDR2 SYGVNS. The V end was cut by 6 bases, the J end by 4 bases, with 12 bases between. The CDR3 covers 13 residues. The CDR3 reads CASRGGVGTEAFF. DNA of the CDR3: TGTGCCAGCAGGGGGGGAGTGGGCACTGAAGCTTTCTTT.